What follows are 7 T cell receptor beta chains derived from one specimen sequenced in a study of blood T cell repertoires in COVID-19. Clones were read by immunoSEQ multiplex PCR, and TCRdb kept only the in-frame ones, dropping some. The profile shows 200,000 to 250,000 clones, roughly 90% of them singletons. Material: PBMCs or T cells enriched from blood (not recorded which). These receptors came from a woman in her fifties or sixties in a cohort exposed to, infected with or recovered from COVID-19 (not recorded which).

This clone has only a few counts. This chain links TRBV6-5 with TRBJ1-2, with no clear D. The CDR3 consists of 13 residues. The V end lost 7 bases, the J end lost 3 bases, and 12 bases lay between the germline ends. Germline CDR1 is MNHEY and CDR2 is SVGAGI. CDR3 in DNA: TGTGCCAGCACCCCGCACGGGTACTATGGCTACACCTTC. It specifies CASTPHGYYGYTF.

V is TRBV3-1 (or the pseudogene TRBV3-2) and J is TRBJ1-1, with D possibly matching TRBD1 (6 bases). V lost 8 bases and J lost 3, with 19 bases in between. The CDR3 totals 15 residues. Germline V gene data show CDR1 as LGHDT and CDR2 as YNNKEL (reference sequence). CDR3 DNA: TGTGCCAGCGGCGCTAAGGGGGGGGCGCACACTGAAGCTTTCTTT. It is translated as CASGAKGGAHTEAFF.

This chain joins TRBV28 and TRBJ2-4; tentatively, D is TRBD2 (5 bases). The CDR3 spans 15 residues. In germline, CDR1 is MDHEN, CDR2 SYDVKM. V was pared by 4 bases and J by 1 base, with 11 bases between. The CDR3 sequence: CASSSGGMAKNIQYF. Written as DNA, the CDR3 is TGTGCCAGCAGTTCTGGAGGTATGGCCAAAAACATTCAGTACTTC. Using reference TRBV28 and TRBJ2-4 for the parts outside the CDR3, the full variable domain is DVKVTQSSRYLVKRTGEKVFLECVQDMDHENMFWYRQDPGLGLRLIYFSYDVKMKEKGDIPEGYSVSREKKERFSLILESASTNQTSMYLCASSSGGMAKNIQYFGAGTRLSVL.

The gene calls are TRBV11-2 and TRBJ2-5; D gene ambiguous. This CDR3 is built from 14 residues. The germline gives CDR1 SGHAT, CDR2 FQNNGV. V was cut by 3 bases and J by 5 bases, with 13 bases left in between. Here the CDR3 DNA reads TGTGCCAGCAGCTTCGACAATTTTTTGGAGACCCAGTACTTC. It encodes CASSFDNFLETQYF.

The V and J genes are TRBV6-1 and TRBJ1-2; D is possibly TRBD1 (6 bases). The ends were cut back, 2 bases at V and 8 bases at J, with 12 bases in the middle. The germline V gene encodes CDR1 MNHNS and CDR2 SASEGT. The CDR3 totals 13 residues. The CDR3 sequence is CASSETGPRGYTF. The CDR3 nucleotides read TGTGCCAGCAGTGAAACAGGGCCTCGGGGCTACACCTTC.

This sequence joins TRBV7-6 and TRBJ2-5; a possible D gene is TRBD2 (5 bases). Deletions cut 4 bases from V and 4 bases from J, with 13 bases between. Germline CDR1 and CDR2: SGHVS and FNYEAQ. This CDR3 region has 14 residues. The CDR3 bases are TGTGCCAGCAGCTCAATAGAGAGCGGAGAGACCCAGTACTTC. As protein: CASSSIESGETQYF.

The chain joins TRBV7-3 to TRBJ1-4; 7 bases are shared with TRBD1. The CDR3 runs to 15 residues. Germline CDR1 SGHTA, CDR2 FQGTGA. V shed 2 bases, J shed 2 bases, and the junction held 2 bases outside the gene matches. In nucleotides, the CDR3 is TGTGCCAGCAGCTTACCGGGACAGACTAATGAAAAACTGTTTTTT. Its translation: CASSLPGQTNEKLFF.